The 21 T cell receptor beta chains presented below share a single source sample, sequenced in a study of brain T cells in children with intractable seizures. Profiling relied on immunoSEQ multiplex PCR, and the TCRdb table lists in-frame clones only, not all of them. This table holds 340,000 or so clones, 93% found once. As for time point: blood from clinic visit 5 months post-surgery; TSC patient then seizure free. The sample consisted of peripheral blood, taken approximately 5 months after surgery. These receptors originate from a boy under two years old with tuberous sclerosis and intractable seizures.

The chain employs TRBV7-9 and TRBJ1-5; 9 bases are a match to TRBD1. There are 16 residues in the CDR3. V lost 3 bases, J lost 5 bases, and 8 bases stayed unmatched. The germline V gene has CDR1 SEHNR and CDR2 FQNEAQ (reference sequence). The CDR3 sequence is CASSLEFGTGHQPQHF. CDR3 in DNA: TGTGCCAGCAGCTTGGAGTTTGGGACAGGGCATCAGCCCCAGCATTTT. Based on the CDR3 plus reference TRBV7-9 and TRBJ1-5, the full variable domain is DTGVSQNPRHKITKRGQNVTFRCDPISEHNRLYWYRQTLGQGPEFLTYFQNEAQLEKSRLLSDRFSAERPKGSFSTLEIQRTEQGDSAMYLCASSLEFGTGHQPQHFGDGTRLSIL.

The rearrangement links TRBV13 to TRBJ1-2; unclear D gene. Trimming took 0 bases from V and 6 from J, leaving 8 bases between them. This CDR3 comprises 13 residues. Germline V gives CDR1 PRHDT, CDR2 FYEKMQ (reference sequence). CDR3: CASSLGLTDGYTF. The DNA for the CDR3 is TGTGCCAGCAGCTTAGGCCTAACAGATGGCTACACCTTC. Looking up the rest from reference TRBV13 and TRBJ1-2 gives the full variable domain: AAGVIQSPRHLIKEKRETATLKCYPIPRHDTVYWYQQGPGQDPQFLISFYEKMQSDKGSIPDRFSAQQFSDYHSELNMSSLELGDSALYFCASSLGLTDGYTFGSGTRLTVV.

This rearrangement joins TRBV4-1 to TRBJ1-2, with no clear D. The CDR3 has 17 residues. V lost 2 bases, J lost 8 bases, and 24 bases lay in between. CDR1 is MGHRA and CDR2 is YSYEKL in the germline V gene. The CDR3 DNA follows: TGCGCCAGCAGCCAACCCCCACCCCGGACGGGATTTTTGGGCTACACCTTC. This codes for CASSQPPPRTGFLGYTF.

The CDR3 reads CASSLKSGGGGIQYF. CDR3 DNA sequence: TGTGCCAGCAGCCTCAAATCAGGGGGCGGAGGCATTCAGTACTTC. V is TRBV9 and J is TRBJ2-4; 8 bases line up with TRBD1. This CDR3 spans 15 amino acids. CDR1 is SGDLS, CDR2 YYNGEE, per germline. J lost 9 bases, V lost 4 bases, and 12 bases had no gene match.

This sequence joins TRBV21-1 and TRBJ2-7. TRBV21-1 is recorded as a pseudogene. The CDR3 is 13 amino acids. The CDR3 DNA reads TGTGCCAACCGGGGGCTCCTTTCCTGCGAGCAGTACTTC. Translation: CANRGLLSCEQYF.

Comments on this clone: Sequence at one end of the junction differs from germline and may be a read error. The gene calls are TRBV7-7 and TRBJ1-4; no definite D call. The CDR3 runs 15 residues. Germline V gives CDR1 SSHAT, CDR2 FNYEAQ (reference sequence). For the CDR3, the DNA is TGTGCTAGCAGCTTAGGCCGGGAGACTAATGAAAAACTGTTTTTT. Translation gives CASSLGRETNEKLFF.

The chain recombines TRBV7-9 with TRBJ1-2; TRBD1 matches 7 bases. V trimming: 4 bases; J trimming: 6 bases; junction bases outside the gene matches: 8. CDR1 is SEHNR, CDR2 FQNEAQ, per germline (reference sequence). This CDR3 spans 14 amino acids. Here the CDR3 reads CASSSSDRFDGYTF. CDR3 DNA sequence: TGTGCCAGCAGCTCGTCGGACAGGTTCGATGGCTACACCTTC.

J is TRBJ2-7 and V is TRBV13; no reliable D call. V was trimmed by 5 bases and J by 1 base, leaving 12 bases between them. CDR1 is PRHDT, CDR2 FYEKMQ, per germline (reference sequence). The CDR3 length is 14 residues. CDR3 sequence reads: CASSPDRLSYEQYF. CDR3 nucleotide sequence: TGTGCCAGCAGCCCCGACCGCTTATCCTACGAGCAGTACTTC.

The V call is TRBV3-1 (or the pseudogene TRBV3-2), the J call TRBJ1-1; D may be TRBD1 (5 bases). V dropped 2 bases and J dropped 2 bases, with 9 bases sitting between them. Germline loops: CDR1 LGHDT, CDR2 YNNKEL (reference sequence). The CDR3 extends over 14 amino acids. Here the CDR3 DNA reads TGTGCCAGCAGCCAATCGGGGCTCAACACTGAAGCTTTCTTT. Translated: CASSQSGLNTEAFF.

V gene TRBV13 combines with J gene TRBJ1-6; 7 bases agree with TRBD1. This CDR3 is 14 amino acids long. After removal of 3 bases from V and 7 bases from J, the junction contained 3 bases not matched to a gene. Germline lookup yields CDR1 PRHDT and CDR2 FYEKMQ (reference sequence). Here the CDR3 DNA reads TGTGCCAGCAGCTTCGGGACAGCGAATTCACCCCTCCACTTT. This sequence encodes CASSFGTANSPLHF.

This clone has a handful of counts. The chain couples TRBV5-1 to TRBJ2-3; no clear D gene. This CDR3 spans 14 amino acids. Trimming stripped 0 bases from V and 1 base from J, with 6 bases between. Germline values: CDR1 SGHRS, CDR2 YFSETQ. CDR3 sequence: CASSLDQGTDTQYF. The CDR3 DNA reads TGCGCCAGCAGCTTGGATCAGGGCACAGATACGCAGTATTTT.

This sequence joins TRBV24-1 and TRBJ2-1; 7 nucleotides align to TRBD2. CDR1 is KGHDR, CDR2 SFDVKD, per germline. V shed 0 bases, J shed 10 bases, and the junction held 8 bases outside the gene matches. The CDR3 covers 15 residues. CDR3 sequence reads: CATSDLRDYTGEQFF. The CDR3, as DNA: TGTGCCACCAGTGATTTGAGGGACTACACGGGGGAGCAGTTCTTC.

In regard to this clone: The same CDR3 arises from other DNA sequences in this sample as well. The CDR3 is CASSSGGYNEQFF. In DNA, the CDR3 is TGTGCCAGTAGCAGCGGGGGCTACAATGAGCAGTTCTTC. This chain uses TRBV19 with TRBJ2-1; TRBD2 matches at 8 bases. The CDR3 contains 13 residues. V gave up 6 bases and J gave up 3 bases; unmatched junction bases: 1. CDR1 is LNHDA and CDR2 is SQIVND in the germline V gene (reference sequence). Based on the CDR3 plus reference TRBV19 and TRBJ2-1, the full variable domain is DGGITQSPKYLFRKEGQNVTLSCEQNLNHDAMYWYRQDPGQGLRLIYYSQIVNDFQKGDIAEGYSVSREKKESFPLTVTSAQKNPTAFYLCASSSGGYNEQFFGPGTRLTVL.

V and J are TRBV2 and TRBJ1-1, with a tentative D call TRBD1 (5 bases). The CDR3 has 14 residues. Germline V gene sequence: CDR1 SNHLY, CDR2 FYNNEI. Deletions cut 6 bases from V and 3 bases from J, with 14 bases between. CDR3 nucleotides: TGTGCCAGCAGAGGGGTCCCGGGGGACACTGAAGCTTTCTTT. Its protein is CASRGVPGDTEAFF.

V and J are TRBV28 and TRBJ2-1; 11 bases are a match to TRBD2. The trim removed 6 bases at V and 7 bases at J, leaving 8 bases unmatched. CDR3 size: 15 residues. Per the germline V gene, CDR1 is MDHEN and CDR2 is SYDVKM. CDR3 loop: CASSPGLAGRNEQFF. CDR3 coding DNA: TGTGCCAGCAGCCCTGGACTAGCGGGTAGGAATGAGCAGTTCTTC.

DNA for the CDR3: TGTGCCAGCATCCCGGACAGGCTCAACACTGAAGCTTTCTTT. Protein sequence: CASIPDRLNTEAFF. V gene TRBV2 combines with J gene TRBJ1-1, with TRBD1 matching 7 bases. V lost 7 bases to trimming and J lost 2 bases; unmatched junction nucleotides: 7. CDR3 length equals 14 residues. Germline-derived CDR1 and CDR2 are SNHLY and FYNNEI.

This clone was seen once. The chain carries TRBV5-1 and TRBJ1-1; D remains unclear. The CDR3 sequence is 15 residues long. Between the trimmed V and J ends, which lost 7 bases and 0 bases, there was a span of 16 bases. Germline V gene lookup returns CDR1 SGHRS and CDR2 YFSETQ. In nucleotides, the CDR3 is TGCGCCAGCGGCGGGAAGGGAGGGATGAACACTGAAGCTTTCTTT. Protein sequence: CASGGKGGMNTEAFF. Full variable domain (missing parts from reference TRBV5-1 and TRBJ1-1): KAGVTQTPRYLIKTRGQQVTLSCSPISGHRSVSWYQQTPGQGLQFLFEYFSETQRNKGNFPGRFSGRQFSNSRSEMNVSTLELGDSALYLCASGGKGGMNTEAFFGQGTRLTVV.

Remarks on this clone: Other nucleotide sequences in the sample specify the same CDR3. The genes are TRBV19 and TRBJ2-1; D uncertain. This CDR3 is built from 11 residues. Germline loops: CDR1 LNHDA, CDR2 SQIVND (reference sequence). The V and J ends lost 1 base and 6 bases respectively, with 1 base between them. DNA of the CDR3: TGTGCCAGTAGTATAGGCAATGAGCAGTTCTTC. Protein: CASSIGNEQFF.

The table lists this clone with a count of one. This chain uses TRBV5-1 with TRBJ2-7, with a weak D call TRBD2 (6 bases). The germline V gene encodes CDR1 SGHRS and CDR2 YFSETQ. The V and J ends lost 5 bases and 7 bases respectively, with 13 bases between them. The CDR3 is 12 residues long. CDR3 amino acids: CASREGGLEQYF. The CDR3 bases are TGCGCCAGCAGGGAGGGCGGCTTGGAGCAGTACTTC.

This CDR3 reads CASSSGPTDTQYF. The CDR3 DNA follows: TGTGCCAGCAGCTCGGGGCCCACAGATACGCAGTATTTT. The chain employs TRBV7-3 and TRBJ2-3, with D possibly being TRBD1 or TRBD2 (5 bases each). Germline lookup yields CDR1 SGHTA and CDR2 FQGTGA. Trimming took off 4 bases at V and 2 bases at J, with 7 bases between the two ends. The CDR3 consists of 13 residues.

The CDR3 loop reads CASSSVGRGTPEAFF. CDR3 bases: TGTGCCAGCAGCTCCGTCGGTAGGGGGACGCCGGAAGCTTTCTTT. V gene TRBV7-9 combines with J gene TRBJ1-1, with D perhaps matching TRBD1 (6 bases). V lost 4 bases to trimming and J lost 8 bases, with 20 bases between them. This CDR3 has 15 amino acids. Germline V gene data show CDR1 as SEHNR and CDR2 as FQNEAQ (reference sequence).